This TCR beta chain was retrieved from a study of blood T cell repertoires in COVID-19. On the study more broadly: Whether acute or convalescent, the COVID-19 samples came from the United States, Italy and Spain. T cells, B-cell-depleted T cells, or PBMCs supplied cDNA or gDNA.

This clone was counted many times. The trim removed 0 bases at V and 3 bases at J, leaving 6 bases unmatched. CDR1 is SGHRS and CDR2 is YFSETQ in the germline V gene. This CDR3 is 16 amino acids long. TCRdb keeps only in-frame clones here, not all; method: immunoSEQ multiplex PCR. This table has hundreds of thousands of clones, more than 75% appearing once. The rearrangement joins TRBV5-1 to TRBJ2-3; TRBD2 matches at 8 bases. Sequencing was performed on peripheral blood. The TCR originated in a woman aged 25 to 39 who had recovered from COVID-19. The CDR3 nucleotides are TGCGCCAGCAGCTTGGGGGCGGGGGGCCGGACAGATACGCAGTATTTT. Its translation: CASSLGAGGRTDTQYF.